This TCR beta chain was identified during a study of T cell responses to AZD1222 COVID-19 vaccine. Germline CDR1 and CDR2: LGHNA and YSLEER. CDR3 length: 15 amino acids. V dropped 4 bases and J dropped 2 bases, with 14 bases sitting between them. Repertoires were generated with immunoSEQ multiplex PCR, while TCRdb's copy carries only in-frame clones and drops some. This sample has 65,000 to 80,000 clones; around nine tenths occur once, and the top ten carry more than 4.5%. The clonotype originates from an adult who received the MenACWY meningococcal vaccine as a control. The V call is TRBV4-3, the J call TRBJ1-1; D gene unclear. The sample here was peripheral blood, taken 28 days after the second dose of the MenACWY control vaccine. Written as DNA, the CDR3 is TGCGCCAGCAGCCGGGATGGGTTGGGTAACACTGAAGCTTTCTTT. This translates into CASSRDGLGNTEAFF.